Given below is one T cell receptor (beta chain) in context. The sample comes from a study of T cell changes during pregnancy in multiple sclerosis. Trimming at V came to 0 bases and at J to 2 bases, leaving 2 bases not matched to a gene. The V gene's germline CDR1 is KGHSH and CDR2 LQKENI. The CDR3 contains 16 residues. The assay was immunoSEQ multiplex PCR, and TCRdb's table has in-frame clones only and misses some. The data show tens of thousands of clones, 75% to 90% seen once. J is TRBJ2-1 and V is TRBV18; TRBD2 agrees at 9 bases. The sequence was collected from a female donor in good health, enrolled as a control in a pregnancy study. Material: CD4+ T cells from peripheral blood mononuclear cells, obtained in the first trimester of pregnancy. The CDR3: CASSPPAGGPYNEQFF. The CDR3, as DNA: TGTGCCAGCTCACCACCAGCGGGGGGCCCCTACAATGAGCAGTTCTTC.